This T cell receptor beta chain was sequenced in a study of Ad26.COV2.S vaccination and SARS-CoV-2 variants. As for this clone: Its antigen is still unknown.

This CDR3 spans 16 amino acids. With 5 bases removed from V and 2 bases from J, the gap between germline ends came to 17 bases. Per germline, CDR1 SNHLY and CDR2 FYNNEI. Whole-study findings and limits: Possibly, TCR breadth and depth analyses underestimated total T cell responses. Relative to placebo recipients, vaccine recipients exhibited elevated spike-specific TCR breadth. In vaccinated individuals, spike-specific CD8+ and CD4+ T cell responses reportedly displayed substantial breadth.

Only in-frame clones appear in the TCRdb table, and some are missing; sequencing was by immunoSEQ multiplex PCR. The sample lists some 320,000 clones; 85% to 90% were seen once. The treatment was: some 20 received Ad26.COV2.S at low or high dose, single or two shots; a few received placebo; per-sample allocation not given. Sampling was performed 63 days after the first vaccine or placebo injection. An Ad26 vector carrying the Wuhan-strain SARS-CoV-2 spike served as the vaccine. This receptor was identified in a person between 18 and 65 years old who received the Ad26.COV2.S COVID-19 vaccine or a placebo. Specimen: peripheral blood, collected in a trial of Ad26.COV2.S vaccine versus placebo. This chain joins TRBV2 and TRBJ2-3; D might be TRBD2 (5 bases). The DNA of the CDR3 is TGTGCCAGCAGTTTAAACCCCGGACTCGTCACAGATACGCAGTATTTT. It is translated as CASSLNPGLVTDTQYF.